This record concerns one TCR beta chain sequence. The target antigen is unknown. The J segment lost 0 bases and the V segment lost 6 bases, leaving 0 bases of the junction unmatched. The V gene's germline CDR1 is MNHEY and CDR2 SVGAGI. The CDR3 is 15 amino acids. The data originate from a study of T cell responses to AZD1222 COVID-19 vaccine. Regarding the study as a whole: Clonal diversity was possibly underestimated, and the donors were mostly white British, with more females. Nearly half of spike-specific TCRs reportedly target variant regions that are unmutated in the B.1.351 and B.1.1.7 variants. Among those given AZD1222, only 5 to 7 were seropositive at baseline. Compared with day 0, the breadth and depth of the Spike-specific TCR repertoire rose significantly after two doses of AZD1222.

Data came from immunoSEQ multiplex PCR; TCRdb stores just in-frame clones and leaves some out. The table has over 45,000 clones, 70% to 90% seen once; the top ten hold roughly 5.2%. V is TRBV6-5 and J is TRBJ2-4, with 12 bases lining up with TRBD2. The material sequenced was peripheral blood, taken 28 days after the second AZD1222 dose. The sequence was collected from an adult who received the AZD1222 COVID-19 vaccine. The CDR3 is CASRTSGGAKNIQYF. CDR3 in DNA: TGTGCCAGCAGGACTAGCGGGGGAGCCAAAAACATTCAGTACTTC.